This is a list of T cell receptor beta chains from one sample in a study of blood T cell repertoires in COVID-19. This table comes from immunoSEQ multiplex PCR, and its TCRdb copy is limited to in-frame clones, with some not included. Of 60,000 to 70,000 clones detected, 75% to 95% appear once; the ten largest clones hold around 13%. The source material was peripheral blood. Receptor source: a human donor with active COVID-19. The donor label of this sample is uncertain. Each CDR3 is given with its conserved first and last residue. D genes are given only for firm matches. The size of a clone is reported for some rows only, either as once, few or many, or as a class for expanded clones.

CDR3 DNA	CDR3 protein	V gene	J gene	D gene	clone size
TGTGCCAGCAGTGACGGGGACAGTACTAACTATGGCTACACCTTC	CASSDGDSTNYGYTF	TRBV6-4	TRBJ1-2	TRBD1	NA
TGTGCCAGCAGCCCGGGGACTAGCGGGAGAAAAGATACGCAGTATTTT	CASSPGTSGRKDTQYF	TRBV11-3	TRBJ2-3	TRBD2	NA
TGTGCCAGCAGTGAAGAACGGACAGGGTACACCGGGGAGCTGTTTTTT	CASSEERTGYTGELFF	TRBV2	TRBJ2-2	TRBD1	NA
TGTGCCAGCAGCTTATCGGGAGACACTCCCCATTTT	CASSLSGDTPHF	TRBV7-2	TRBJ1-5	NA	NA
TGTGCCAGCAGCTTTGGGGGCGCAGCGAACACCGGGGAGCTGTTTTTT	CASSFGGAANTGELFF	TRBV7-2	TRBJ2-2	NA	NA
TGTGCCAGCAGTGCGGAGGGCAATCAGCCCCAGCATTTT	CASSAEGNQPQHF	TRBV2	TRBJ1-5	NA	NA
TGTGCCAGCAGTTTCCAGGGGCCTTACGAGCAGTACTTC	CASSFQGPYEQYF	TRBV27	TRBJ2-7	NA	NA
TGTGCCAGCAGCTCCACCGGGAGCACTGAAGCTTTCTTT	CASSSTGSTEAFF	TRBV28	TRBJ1-1	NA	NA
TGTGCCACACACGGTCGGCAGGAGAACACTGAAGCTTTCTTT	CATHGRQENTEAFF	TRBV27	TRBJ1-1	NA	NA
TGTGCCAGCAGCTCCACGGGACTAGCGGCCTACGAGCAGTACTTC	CASSSTGLAAYEQYF	TRBV7-2	TRBJ2-7	TRBD2	NA
TGTGCCAGCAGCTTAGACGCCGGCTACGAGCAGTACTTC	CASSLDAGYEQYF	TRBV11-2	TRBJ2-7	NA	NA
TGTGCCAGCAGTTTCTTAGATACGCAGTATTTT	CASSFLDTQYF	TRBV12-3/TRBV12-4	TRBJ2-3	NA	NA
TGTGCCAGCCACCAGGGGGCGCACGAAAAACTGTTTTTT	CASHQGAHEKLFF	TRBV12-3/TRBV12-4	TRBJ1-4	TRBD1	NA
TGTGCCAGCAGTCCGCGAGGGACATCGAAGACCCAGTACTTC	CASSPRGTSKTQYF	TRBV27	TRBJ2-5	NA	NA
TGTGCCAGCAGCCTCCCGGGTACAGATACGCAGTATTTT	CASSLPGTDTQYF	TRBV11-3	TRBJ2-3	NA	NA
TGTGCCAGCAGCTTAGAGTACCTCCTACAGGGTGAGCAGTTCTTC	CASSLEYLLQGEQFF	TRBV7-2	TRBJ2-1	NA	once
TGTGCCAGCAGCGTAGGGGACAGGGCTGGTAATGAAAAACTGTTTTTT	CASSVGDRAGNEKLFF	TRBV9	TRBJ1-4	TRBD1	NA
TGTGCCAGCAGTATGTTAGCCCCTAATGAAAAACTGTTTTTT	CASSMLAPNEKLFF	TRBV28	TRBJ1-4	NA	NA
TGTGCCAGCAGGCGGGACAGGGGGCGAGATGAAAAACTGTTTTTT	CASRRDRGRDEKLFF	TRBV3-1/TRBV3-2	TRBJ1-4	TRBD1	once
TGTGCCAGCAGCCAATGGGGTGCGGGAGGCTACACCTTC	CASSQWGAGGYTF	TRBV3-1/TRBV3-2	TRBJ1-2	NA	NA
TGTGCCAGCAGCCAGGGGACCGAGAGAGTGTTTTTT	CASSQGTERVFF	TRBV11-2	TRBJ1-4	NA	NA
TGTGCCAGCAGCTTATATGGAGGGCCGAATTCCTACGAGCAGTACTTC	CASSLYGGPNSYEQYF	TRBV7-3	TRBJ2-7	NA	NA
TGCGCCAGCGGAGACTTCACTGAAGCTTTCTTT	CASGDFTEAFF	TRBV5-1	TRBJ1-1	NA	NA
TGTGCCAGCAGCTTTGGGGGCGATCAGCCCCAGCATTTT	CASSFGGDQPQHF	TRBV7-9	TRBJ1-5	NA	NA
TGTGCCAGCACCATACAGGGGGCAGCTCAGCCCCAGCATTTT	CASTIQGAAQPQHF	TRBV5-6	TRBJ1-5	TRBD1	NA
TGTGCCAGTAGTACCTCGGACAGCTCCCTCTTTTTCACAGATACGCAGTATTTT	CASSTSDSSLFFTDTQYF	TRBV19	TRBJ2-3	NA	NA
TGTGCCAGCTCACCGGGACTAGTGAGCACAGATACGCAGTATTTT	CASSPGLVSTDTQYF	TRBV18	TRBJ2-3	TRBD2	NA
TGTGCCAGCAGTCCACAGAGCTCTGGAAACACCATATATTTT	CASSPQSSGNTIYF	TRBV6-5	TRBJ1-3	NA	NA
TGCAGCGCTCCTAACCCCCTTATGAACACTGAAGCTTTCTTT	CSAPNPLMNTEAFF	TRBV29-1	TRBJ1-1	NA	once
TGTGCCACCAGTGATTCCTGGGGCGGGGATTACAATGAGCAGTTCTTC	CATSDSWGGDYNEQFF	TRBV24-1	TRBJ2-1	NA	NA
TGTGCCAGCAGCTTGGAGGGGGGGACAGATACGCAGTATTTT	CASSLEGGTDTQYF	TRBV5-4	TRBJ2-3	NA	NA
TGTGCCAGCAGTTCGACAGGGACGGACGAGCAGTACTTC	CASSSTGTDEQYF	TRBV28	TRBJ2-7	TRBD1	NA
TGTGCCTGGAGTTTCCAGGGGGTAAATAATTACGAGCAGTACTTC	CAWSFQGVNNYEQYF	TRBV30	TRBJ2-7	TRBD1	NA
TGTGCCAGCAGCATAGGACAGAAGAATGAAAAACTGTTTTTT	CASSIGQKNEKLFF	TRBV28	TRBJ1-4	NA	NA
TGTGCCAGCAGCTATTTCGATGGCTACACCTTC	CASSYFDGYTF	TRBV7-9	TRBJ1-2	NA	NA
TGTGCAAGTCAACACAGGGGGAAACAAGAGACCCAGTACTTC	CASQHRGKQETQYF	TRBV12-2	TRBJ2-5	NA	NA
TGTGCCATCAGTGAGGATGGACTGGGCTCTGGGGCCAACGTCCTGACTTTC	CAISEDGLGSGANVLTF	TRBV10-3	TRBJ2-6	NA	NA
TGTGCCAGCAGCGTAGCTACGGGGGGGCCTGAAGCTTTCTTT	CASSVATGGPEAFF	TRBV9	TRBJ1-1	NA	NA
TGTGCCAGCAGTCCCCACCGACTAGCGGGCACAGATACGCAGTATTTT	CASSPHRLAGTDTQYF	TRBV28	TRBJ2-3	TRBD2	NA
TGTGCCAGCAGCCCATTCCAGCGGGGGGGGAATGAGCAGTTCTTC	CASSPFQRGGNEQFF	TRBV5-4	TRBJ2-1	TRBD2	NA
TGTGCCAGCAGCCTGGGCGCAGGAGGGAGTTCCTACGAGCAGTACTTC	CASSLGAGGSSYEQYF	TRBV7-3	TRBJ2-7	NA	NA
TGTGCCAGCAACCCGGGACAGTACACCGGGGAGCTGTTTTTT	CASNPGQYTGELFF	TRBV6-6	TRBJ2-2	TRBD1	NA
TGTGCCAGCAGCTTGGGGGGGGGACAAGCTGGAAACACCATATATTTT	CASSLGGGQAGNTIYF	TRBV5-4	TRBJ1-3	NA	NA
TGTGCCAGTAGTCTCCGGGACAGGGGCTACGAGCAGTACTTC	CASSLRDRGYEQYF	TRBV19	TRBJ2-7	TRBD1	NA
TGTGCCAGCTCACCACGTTACTACACAGATACGCAGTATTTT	CASSPRYYTDTQYF	TRBV18	TRBJ2-3	NA	NA
TGTGCCACCTCAACTGGACTAGCGGGAGGGTACGAGCAGTACTTC	CATSTGLAGGYEQYF	TRBV24-1	TRBJ2-7	TRBD2	NA
TGTGCCAGCAGCCCGGACAGGGGCCCTGGAAACACCATATATTTT	CASSPDRGPGNTIYF	TRBV7-9	TRBJ1-3	TRBD1	NA
TGTGCCAGCAGCCTACCTAGCGGGAACTATGAGCAGTTCTTC	CASSLPSGNYEQFF	TRBV28	TRBJ2-1	TRBD2	NA
TGTGCCAGCAGTTATAGCGGGAGTGTGAACGAGCAGTACTTC	CASSYSGSVNEQYF	TRBV28	TRBJ2-7	TRBD2	NA
TGTGCCAGCAGCCAAGGCAGGTTAAGCAATCAGCCCCAGCATTTT	CASSQGRLSNQPQHF	TRBV3-1/TRBV3-2	TRBJ1-5	NA	once
TGCGCCAGCAGCTTTCAGGGGGTTTTAAACAATGAGCAGTTCTTC	CASSFQGVLNNEQFF	TRBV5-1	TRBJ2-1	TRBD1	NA
TGTGCCAGCAGCGTAACGGGACAGGGTGATTTGGGCTACACCTTC	CASSVTGQGDLGYTF	TRBV9	TRBJ1-2	TRBD1	NA
TGTGCCAGCAGTTACGAACTAGCGGGATCCTACGAGCAGTACTTC	CASSYELAGSYEQYF	TRBV6-2/TRBV6-3	TRBJ2-7	TRBD2	few
TGTGCCATCAGAGGGACAGCGAATGAAAAACTGTTTTTT	CAIRGTANEKLFF	TRBV28	TRBJ1-4	TRBD1	NA
TGTGCCACCGGGTCGACTACAGCTCTCACCGGGGAGCTGTTTTTT	CATGSTTALTGELFF	TRBV24-1	TRBJ2-2	NA	NA
TGTGCCAGCGACCGGGACAGGGCAAGAGGCTACACCTTC	CASDRDRARGYTF	TRBV5-4	TRBJ1-2	TRBD1	NA
TGTGCCAGCAGCTCCCTAGCGGGAAAGGGCGAGCAGTACTTC	CASSSLAGKGEQYF	TRBV7-2	TRBJ2-7	TRBD2	NA